One and the same sample provided the 3 T cell receptor beta chains below, sequenced in a study of blood T cell repertoires in COVID-19. Profiling relied on immunoSEQ multiplex PCR, and the TCRdb table lists in-frame clones only, not all of them. The sample has some 29,000 clones; 80% to 85% are singletons. The specimen was peripheral blood. The source of these receptors is an elderly man with active COVID-19.

Only a few counts were recorded for this clone. This chain links TRBV5-4 with TRBJ2-3, with TRBD2 identical over 7 bases. The CDR3 consists of 14 residues. Per germline, CDR1 SGHNT and CDR2 YYREEE (reference sequence). The J segment lost 2 bases and the V segment lost 3 bases, leaving 3 bases of the junction unmatched. The CDR3 spells CASSSGTNTDTQYF. DNA for the CDR3: TGTGCCAGCAGCTCCGGGACTAACACAGATACGCAGTATTTT.

The table lists this clone with a few counts. The V gene is TRBV5-1, the J gene TRBJ2-2, with TRBD2 as a possible D gene (7 bases). V shed 0 bases and J shed 6 bases, with 12 bases lying between them. From germline, CDR1 is SGHRS and CDR2 YFSETQ. The CDR3 has 15 amino acids. The CDR3 sequence: CASSLAGGLAGELFF. The CDR3 nucleotides read TGCGCCAGCAGCTTGGCGGGGGGCCTCGCCGGGGAGCTGTTTTTT.

The chain employs TRBV7-8 and TRBJ1-4, with D tentatively TRBD1 (6 bases). The CDR3 is 15 residues long. CDR1 is SGHVS and CDR2 is FQNEAQ in the germline V gene. Trimming shortened V by 1 base and J by 2 bases, and 8 bases separated the two germline ends. For the CDR3, the DNA is TGTGCCAGCAGCTTAGTTAGGGGGACTAATGAAAAACTGTTTTTT. Amino acid sequence: CASSLVRGTNEKLFF.